What follows are 3 T cell receptor beta chains derived from one specimen sequenced in a study of CD8+ T cells in alopecia areata. Reverse transcription of extracted RNA yielded cDNA, which provided the sequencing template. TCRdb's table, derived via immunoSEQ multiplex PCR, lists solely in-frame clones and lacks some. The table lists 150,000 to 160,000 clones, more than 45% of them singletons. Sample: CD8+ T cells sorted from blood, taken at week 0. The receptors here all came from a human donor with alopecia areata.

This clone was picked up one time. V gene TRBV19 combines with J gene TRBJ1-5, with a weak D call TRBD1 (6 bases). The germline V and J ends were trimmed by 7 bases and 0 bases, with 10 bases remaining between them. Germline CDR1 and CDR2: LNHDA and SQIVND (reference sequence). The CDR3 runs 14 residues. CDR3 amino acids: CASTYRASNQPQHF. CDR3 in DNA: TGTGCCAGTACCTACAGGGCTAGCAATCAGCCCCAGCATTTT.

The chain uses TRBV13 and TRBJ2-3; D is undetermined. Germline values: CDR1 PRHDT, CDR2 FYEKMQ (reference sequence). V dropped 4 bases and J dropped 2 bases, with 16 bases sitting between them. The CDR3 is 16 residues long. As DNA, the CDR3 is TGTGCCAGCAGCTCTCTAGGTTCGGCGGCCACAGATACGCAGTATTTT. This codes for CASSSLGSAATDTQYF. Full variable domain (rest looked up from reference TRBV13 and TRBJ2-3): AAGVIQSPRHLIKEKRETATLKCYPIPRHDTVYWYQQGPGQDPQFLISFYEKMQSDKGSIPDRFSAQQFSDYHSELNMSSLELGDSALYFCASSSLGSAATDTQYFGPGTRLTVL.

This clone showed up just a few times. The chain carries TRBV13 and TRBJ2-3; no reliable D call. This CDR3 has 13 residues. V dropped 4 bases and J dropped 6 bases, with 11 bases sitting between them. Germline-derived CDR1 and CDR2 are PRHDT and FYEKMQ (reference sequence). The CDR3 loop is CASSYSRTDTQYF. The CDR3 DNA is TGTGCCAGCAGCTACAGTCGAACGGATACGCAGTATTTT.